This T cell receptor (beta chain) was recovered during a study of beta chain features in type 1 diabetes. Study-wide points: Patients with type 1 diabetes carried fewer insertions and had more deletions at their VDJ junctions. Across all four CD4+ subsets, people with type 1 diabetes showed modestly shorter TCRB CDR3s. A greater similarity of naive, central memory and Treg TCRB repertoires was seen among patients than among healthy donors. Since sequencing was performed on cDNA, cells with high TCR expression could be over-represented.

A note on this clone: Its antigen is not identified.

The investigators reverse transcribed all of the isolated RNA, so they sequenced expressed TCRB transcripts. Sequencing was performed with immunoSEQ multiplex PCR; in TCRdb, only in-frame clones are kept and a portion is missing. The sample consists of 50,000 to 70,000 clones, 52% of them appearing once. Germline V gene lookup returns CDR1 MDHEN and CDR2 SYDVKM. V trimming: 7 bases; J trimming: 2 bases; junction bases outside the gene matches: 8. The CDR3 sequence is 15 residues long. Source material: Tregs from blood. This sequence was found in a woman aged 40 to 50 with type 1 diabetes. V usage is TRBV28 and J usage is TRBJ2-7; TRBD2 matches 10 bases. The CDR3: CASTSSGRSPYEQYF. CDR3 nucleotide sequence: TGTGCCAGCACCTCTAGCGGGAGAAGTCCCTACGAGCAGTACTTC.